Listed below are T cell receptor beta chains from one sample, sequenced in a study of T cells in localized non-small cell lung cancer. The protocol was immunoSEQ multiplex PCR, while the TCRdb copy is restricted to in-frame clones and leaves out a portion. The data contain under 25,000 clones, roughly 89% of them singletons. The sequencing used peripheral blood, collected before any cancer treatment. These receptor sequences come from a man between 35 and 75 years old with stage I squamous cell lung carcinoma. The CDR3 runs from the conserved cysteine through the conserved F or W. Each record gives: J gene, D gene, clone size, V gene, CDR3 protein, CDR3 DNA. The D gene is left open where the match is weak. Part of the rows lack a size; the others show once, few, many or a class for expanded clones.

>TRBJ1-2|.|.|TRBV19
CASTRTSSNYGYTF
TGTGCCAGTACTAGGACGTCCAGCAACTATGGCTACACCTTC
>TRBJ2-7|TRBD2|.|TRBV30
CAWSVGGAYEQYF
TGTGCCTGGAGTGTTGGGGGGGCCTACGAGCAGTACTTC
>TRBJ2-3|.|.|TRBV9
CASSVGSIRSTDTQYF
TGTGCCAGCAGCGTAGGGAGTATCCGGTCCACAGATACGCAGTATTTT
>TRBJ2-2|TRBD1|.|TRBV6-6
CASSVKGQGFPGELFF
TGTGCCAGCAGTGTCAAGGGACAGGGGTTCCCCGGGGAGCTGTTTTTT
>TRBJ1-1|.|.|TRBV4-1
CASSQAQGGDTEAFF
TGCGCCAGCAGCCAAGCTCAGGGTGGGGACACTGAAGCTTTCTTT
>TRBJ1-1|.|.|TRBV18
CASSPQAAGGDTEAFF
TGTGCCAGCTCACCACAGGCGGCGGGGGGGGACACTGAAGCTTTCTTT
>TRBJ1-2|.|.|TRBV5-1
CASGRGDRGAYGYTF
TGCGCCAGCGGGAGGGGCGACAGAGGTGCCTATGGCTACACCTTC
>TRBJ1-5|.|.|TRBV19
CASRGPATDSNQPQHF
TGTGCCAGTAGGGGTCCCGCGACAGATAGCAATCAGCCCCAGCATTTT
>TRBJ1-5|.|.|TRBV9
CASSVEPGRDQPQHF
TGTGCCAGCAGCGTAGAGCCGGGTAGAGATCAGCCCCAGCATTTT
>TRBJ2-5|.|once|TRBV11-2
CASSGGWGKETQYF
TGTGCCAGCAGCGGGGGGTGGGGCAAGGAGACCCAGTACTTC
>TRBJ1-2|.|.|TRBV13
CASSQERDGYTF
TGTGCCAGCAGCCAAGAAAGGGATGGCTACACCTTC
>TRBJ1-2|.|.|TRBV5-4
CARDRRDGYGYTF
TGTGCTAGAGACAGAAGGGATGGCTATGGCTACACCTTC
>TRBJ1-2|.|.|TRBV6-5
CASSGQYVYTF
TGTGCCAGCAGCGGACAGTATGTCTACACCTTC